The present entry profiles one T cell receptor (beta chain) with its context. Its target is unknown. The sample belongs to a study of PD-1 blockade in classical Hodgkin lymphoma. Time point noted: newly diagnosed, previously untreated cHL patient sample. Losses at the gene ends were 1 base for V and 4 bases for J; bases not matched to a gene: 9. This CDR3 contains 16 residues. Germline CDR1 reads MGHRA; CDR2 reads YSYEKL. General study results and limits: In newly diagnosed patients, baseline TCR diversity was reportedly below that of healthy donors.

Generated by immunoSEQ multiplex PCR, the TCRdb table keeps only in-frame clones and is missing some. Of 47,000 or so clones listed, approximately 90% are singletons. The sequence was collected from a human donor with classical Hodgkin lymphoma. The material sequenced was peripheral blood mononuclear cells (PBMCs). V usage is TRBV4-1 and J usage is TRBJ2-5; 7 nucleotides agree with TRBD2. The CDR3 here is CASSQGLGPSGETQYF. CDR3 sequence (DNA): TGCGCCAGCAGCCAAGGTCTGGGCCCTAGCGGAGAGACCCAGTACTTC.